This TCR beta chain was profiled in a study of shared clonotypes between healthy human individuals. Data came from immunoSEQ multiplex PCR; TCRdb stores just in-frame clones and leaves some out. The sample gives around 720,000 clones, approximately 73% of which show up once; around 1.8% is in the top ten. Trimming at V came to 6 bases and at J to 0 bases, leaving 8 bases not matched to a gene. The CDR3 has 16 amino acids. Germline CDR1 and CDR2: MNHEY and SMNVEV (reference sequence). This receptor was identified in a woman aged 25 to 39 in good health. Sequencing used memory CD4+ T cells sorted from blood. Subset here: CD45RA-negative fraction. This chain joins TRBV27 and TRBJ2-5, with 9 bases lining up with TRBD1. The CDR3 sequence: CASSTPRDRDQETQYF. CDR3 in DNA: TGTGCCAGCAGCACACCCCGGGACAGGGACCAAGAGACCCAGTACTTC.